Below are 5 T cell receptor beta chains sequenced from a single sample in a study of OX40 agonist ivuxolimab in advanced cancers. Assay used: immunoSEQ multiplex PCR; TCRdb lists only in-frame clones, some missing. The sample has tens of thousands of clones, 91% seen once. The sample was CD4+ or CD8+ T cells sorted from blood, taken in a trial of the OX40 agonist ivuxolimab. Receptors originate from an adult with an advanced solid tumor such as melanoma, head and neck, liver or kidney cancer.

This clone has a handful of counts. This sequence joins TRBV2 and TRBJ2-2, with D tentatively TRBD1 (5 bases). V was shortened by 8 bases and J by 0 bases, with 10 bases between the two germline ends. Germline loops: CDR1 SNHLY, CDR2 FYNNEI. The CDR3 loop spans 14 amino acids. CDR3 in amino acids: CASLGPTNTGELFF. The CDR3 DNA sequence: TGTGCCAGCCTGGGGCCCACGAACACCGGGGAGCTGTTTTTT.

The J gene is TRBJ1-1, the V gene TRBV6-4, with D perhaps TRBD1 (5 bases). This CDR3 is 13 amino acids long. Germline V gene sequence: CDR1 MRHNA, CDR2 SNTAGT. V was shortened by 5 bases and J by 2 bases, with 9 bases between the two germline ends. Here the CDR3 reads CASSSGVNTEAFF. In DNA form, the CDR3 reads TGTGCCAGCAGTTCGGGGGTTAACACTGAAGCTTTCTTT.

In this sample, this clone turned up once. The V and J genes are TRBV9 and TRBJ1-5; TRBD1 aligns across 9 bases. Losses at the gene ends were 4 bases for V and 7 bases for J; bases not matched to a gene: 9. Germline CDR1 and CDR2: SGDLS and YYNGEE. This CDR3 is built from 15 residues. CDR3 DNA sequence: TGTGCCAGCAGCCCTGGCCGGGACAGGGCACAGCCCCAGCATTTT. It codes for CASSPGRDRAQPQHF.

The sample holds one count of this clone. The genes are TRBV9 and TRBJ2-7, with 10 nucleotides matching TRBD2. Germline V lookup: CDR1 SGDLS, CDR2 YYNGEE. The ends lost 3 bases at V and 0 bases at J; junction bases unmatched: 6. The CDR3 contains 16 residues. CDR3 sequence (DNA): TGTGCCAGCAGCGCTGGACTAGCGGACTTCTCCTACGAGCAGTACTTC. The encoded protein is CASSAGLADFSYEQYF.

The CDR3 sequence is CARSLHSDRGRKAEAFF. The CDR3 DNA follows: TGTGCCAGAAGCCTTCACTCGGACAGGGGGCGAAAAGCTGAAGCTTTCTTT. The chain carries TRBV5-3 and TRBJ1-1; 11 bases are shared with TRBD1. TRBV5-3 is flagged as an ORF with uncertain function. V shed 4 bases and J 6 bases; nucleotides not matched to a gene: 14. The CDR3 is made up of 17 amino acids.